This is a list of T cell receptor beta chains from one sample in a study of blood T cells in healthy people across ages. TCRdb reprocessed the 5' RACE reads via MiXCR and lists one record per CDR3 protein. In the table there are approximately 1.5 million distinct CDR3 sequences, 40% to 45% of which are singletons. Material: blood. The receptors come from a woman aged 18-35 years in good health. The CDR3 runs from the conserved cysteine through the conserved F or W. D genes are given only for firm matches. Only some rows state a clone size, as once, few, many or a class for expanded clones.

V	size	D	J	CDR3
TRBV4-2	NA	NA	TRBJ2-1	CASSQSQSSYNEQFF
TRBV4-1	NA	NA	TRBJ2-2	CASSQTRLGAGELFF
TRBV4-1	NA	NA	TRBJ1-5	CASSQDRQGIGNQPQHF
TRBV6-2/TRBV6-3	NA	NA	TRBJ1-2	CASSYSNERGYTF
TRBV27	many	NA	TRBJ2-3	CASRDRGASTDTQYF
TRBV24-1	NA	NA	TRBJ2-5	CATSDSGQRAFSYNEQYF
TRBV12-3/TRBV12-4	NA	TRBD2	TRBJ2-7	CASSLEKASGANEQYF
TRBV4-3	NA	NA	TRBJ2-7	CASSYKFPTYEQYF
TRBV7-2	NA	NA	TRBJ2-7	CASSLVPSRAYEQYF
TRBV24-1	NA	NA	TRBJ2-5	CATSDSNTETQYF
TRBV6-2/TRBV6-3	NA	NA	TRBJ2-3	CATYLRASDTQYF
TRBV4-3	NA	TRBD2	TRBJ2-3	CASSQGLAGGNTDTQYF
TRBV6-5	few	NA	TRBJ2-1	CASSYWGPGVSSYNEQFF
TRBV6-2/TRBV6-3	NA	NA	TRBJ2-1	CATFPGHLRYNEQFF
TRBV2	NA	NA	TRBJ2-1	CASRRYGNEQFF
TRBV12-3/TRBV12-4	once	NA	TRBJ2-7	CASSFQQGGKEQYF
TRBV5-5	NA	NA	TRBJ1-5	CASSVAHTNQPQHF
TRBV20-1	few	TRBD2	TRBJ2-3	CSARDSLAGGPDTQYF
TRBV7-9	NA	NA	TRBJ1-2	CASSSGIRDGYTF
TRBV5-1	NA	NA	TRBJ1-1	CASSRTGGEGNTEAFF
TRBV12-3/TRBV12-4	NA	NA	TRBJ1-5	CASRRGPIQPQHF
TRBV12-3/TRBV12-4	few	TRBD1	TRBJ1-2	CASSDRAVYGYTF
TRBV27	few	TRBD1	TRBJ2-5	CASSLWTGPQETQYF
TRBV6-1	few	TRBD2	TRBJ2-7	CASSLQTSGPLYEQYF
TRBV28	NA	NA	TRBJ2-7	CATDSVTYEQYF
TRBV9	NA	NA	TRBJ1-2	CASSWTGGFSNYGYTF
TRBV12-3/TRBV12-4	NA	NA	TRBJ2-1	CASSSPGKGEQFF
TRBV7-2	few	NA	TRBJ2-3	CASATADTQYF
TRBV4-1	NA	TRBD1	TRBJ2-1	CASSQGTGNYKNEQFF
TRBV9	NA	TRBD1	NA	CASSGTPTGDEQYF
TRBV6-2/TRBV6-3	NA	TRBD1	TRBJ1-1	CASSYPQGARTGAFF
TRBV12-3/TRBV12-4	few	NA	TRBJ2-7	CASSSWDGTYEQYF
TRBV19	few	TRBD2	NA	CASSTSGSWKTQYF
TRBV7-9	NA	TRBD2	TRBJ2-1	CASSFPGLAGVSEQFF
TRBV20-1	NA	TRBD1	TRBJ1-4	CSARDPGTGGEKLFF
TRBV5-1	NA	NA	TRBJ2-4	CASSLAVGQNIQYF
TRBV24-1	few	TRBD2	TRBJ2-3	CATSELAGGGFTDTQYF
TRBV9	NA	NA	TRBJ2-2	CASSPKRTPNTGELFF
TRBV30	NA	TRBD2	TRBJ2-2	CARRLAGGPNTGELFF
TRBV7-2	NA	TRBD1	TRBJ2-3	CASSFLGTATTDTQYF
TRBV29-1	few	TRBD1	TRBJ1-1	CSVVGATGGRGTEAFF
TRBV4-3	NA	TRBD1	TRBJ1-4	CASSQGRHRGPEVTTNEKLFF
TRBV14	few	NA	TRBJ2-3	CASSWGSDTQYF
TRBV29-1	few	TRBD2	TRBJ2-1	CSVEGSGSSYNEQFF
TRBV6-2/TRBV6-3	NA	TRBD2	TRBJ2-7	CASSYSGTSGVYEQYF
TRBV9	NA	TRBD1	TRBJ2-7	CASSVAWDSYEQYF
TRBV18	once	NA	TRBJ2-1	CASSPMRVYNEQFF
TRBV7-2	few	NA	TRBJ1-1	CASSLNAGMNTEAFF
TRBV29-1	once	NA	TRBJ2-1	CSAATATYNEQFF
TRBV24-1	few	NA	TRBJ2-1	CATSWAGNSYNEQFF
TRBV7-2	NA	NA	TRBJ2-1	CASSSSFRNEQFF
TRBV12-3/TRBV12-4	NA	NA	TRBJ2-7	CASSPDYLSYEQYF
TRBV20-1	NA	TRBD2	TRBJ2-7	CSGAGAGESYF
TRBV18	few	TRBD1	TRBJ2-5	CASSQGQGSGQETQYF
TRBV7-8	NA	NA	TRBJ1-5	CASSHSRDPSQPQHF
TRBV4-1	NA	TRBD1	TRBJ2-7	CASSHDRGPYEQYF
TRBV27	NA	NA	TRBJ1-5	CASRLQGDQPQHF
TRBV7-2	NA	NA	NA	CASRIGQGSPVEQYF
TRBV10-3	NA	NA	TRBJ2-1	CAISEPGRPQFF